This T cell receptor beta chain was captured in a study of blood T cell repertoires in COVID-19. Across the study: The samples span acute and convalescent COVID-19 from the United States, Italy and Spain.

How the authors handled the data: Reference gene primer amplification gave nucleated cell count estimates. The method was immunoSEQ multiplex PCR; TCRdb's version includes in-frame clones alone and lacks a portion of them. V, J and clone size derive from that table, while D and trimming were established from the DNA sequence. The sample lists around 69,000 clones, 70% to 85% seen once, with approximately 1.9% in the top ten. The sequenced sample was peripheral blood. The source is a woman aged 60 to 75 with acute or convalescent COVID-19.

CDR3: CASSPGAQRGFTDTQYF. In nucleotides, the CDR3 is TGTGCCAGCTCACCAGGGGCTCAGCGGGGATTCACAGATACGCAGTATTTT. The chain joins TRBV18 to TRBJ2-3; 7 bases are a match to TRBD2. The J segment lost 2 bases and the V segment lost 2 bases, leaving 10 bases of the junction unmatched. Germline CDR1 is KGHSH and CDR2 is LQKENI. The CDR3 is made up of 17 amino acids.